This TCR beta chain was sequenced in a study of blood T cell repertoires in COVID-19. Study-level background: There were acute and convalescent COVID-19 samples, and they came from the United States, Italy and Spain. T cells, B-cell-depleted T cells, or PBMCs supplied cDNA or gDNA.

Germline V gene lookup returns CDR1 SGDLS and CDR2 YYNGEE. There are 14 residues in the CDR3. V trimming: 3 bases; J trimming: 4 bases; junction bases outside the gene matches: 7. As processed by the authors: Reference gene primer amplification yielded estimated nucleated cell counts. Libraries were prepared by immunoSEQ multiplex PCR; TCRdb keeps only in-frame clonotypes and omits some of them. The DNA gave D and trimming, while V, J and clone size come from that table. The sample records about 200,000 clones, about nine tenths being singletons. This TCR was recovered from a woman in her 70s with acute or convalescent COVID-19. This chain connects TRBV9 to TRBJ2-7; 7 bases fit TRBD2. The sequenced sample consisted of peripheral blood. CDR3 protein: CASSGAGDSYEQYF. The CDR3 DNA is TGTGCCAGCAGCGGGGCGGGAGACTCATACGAGCAGTACTTC.